These T cell receptor beta chains were read from a single sample in a study of T cells after yellow fever vaccination. TCRdb recomputed calls from the 5' RACE reads with MiXCR, one row per CDR3 protein. The table lists hundreds of thousands of distinct CDR3 sequences, 18% of them singletons. Sequences were derived from PBMCs, sampled before the yellow fever booster vaccination. Receptors originate from a man aged 18 to 29 who received the YFV17D yellow fever vaccine. The CDR3 runs from the conserved cysteine through the conserved F or W. A D gene is named only where the DNA matches it firmly. Size values are once, few and many counts, or a class for expanded clones, and some rows have none.

d_call	clone_size	v_call	j_call	cdr3_aa	cdr3_nt
TRBD2	.	TRBV20-1	TRBJ2-3	CSARDTAGATSTDTQYF	TGCAGTGCTAGAGATACAGCGGGGGCTACTAGCACAGATACGCAGTATTTT
.	.	TRBV6-2/TRBV6-3	TRBJ2-3	CASSWGGGLTDTQYF	TGTGCCAGCAGTTGGGGCGGGGGCCTCACAGATACGCAGTATTTT
.	few	TRBV5-1	TRBJ1-5	CASSLASGGDQPQHF	TGCGCCAGCAGCTTGGCGTCTGGGGGGGATCAGCCCCAGCATTTT
.	.	TRBV2	TRBJ2-3	CASSEALRGYTQYF	TGTGCCAGCAGTGAAGCGCTTCGGGGATATACGCAGTATTTT
TRBD1	few	TRBV5-1	TRBJ2-5	CASSQRQGQETQYF	TGCGCCAGCAGCCAACGACAGGGCCAAGAGACCCAGTACTTC
.	few	TRBV12-3/TRBV12-4	TRBJ2-2	CASSLGEGLFF	TGTGCCAGCAGTTTAGGGGAAGGGCTGTTTTTT
.	few	TRBV4-3	TRBJ2-2	CASSWTTPNTGELFF	TGCGCCAGCAGTTGGACGACACCGAACACCGGGGAGCTGTTTTTT
TRBD2	.	TRBV5-1	TRBJ2-5	CASSQDRRVAGYQETQYF	TGCGCCAGCAGTCAAGACCGTCGGGTAGCGGGGTACCAAGAGACCCAGTACTTC
.	.	TRBV12-3/TRBV12-4	TRBJ1-5	CASSQQGLGNQPQHF	TGTGCCAGCAGTCAACAGGGTCTAGGGAATCAGCCCCAGCATTTT
.	.	TRBV6-5	TRBJ2-7	CASSYARGSGLNEQYF	TGTGCCAGCAGTTATGCCCGCGGGTCAGGGCTCAACGAGCAGTACTTC